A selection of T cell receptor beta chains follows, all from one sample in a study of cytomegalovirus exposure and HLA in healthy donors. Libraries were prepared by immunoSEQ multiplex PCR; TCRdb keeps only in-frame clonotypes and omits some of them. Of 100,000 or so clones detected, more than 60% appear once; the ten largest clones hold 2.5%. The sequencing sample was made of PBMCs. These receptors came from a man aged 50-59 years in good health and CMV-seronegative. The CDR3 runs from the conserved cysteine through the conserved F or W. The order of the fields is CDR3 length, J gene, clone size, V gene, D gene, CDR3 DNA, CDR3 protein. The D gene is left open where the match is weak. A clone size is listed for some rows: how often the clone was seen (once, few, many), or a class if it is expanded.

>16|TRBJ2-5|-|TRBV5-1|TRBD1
TGCGCCAGCAGCTTGGAACCCCGAGGGGGCGGAGAGACCCAGTACTTC
CASSLEPRGGGETQYF
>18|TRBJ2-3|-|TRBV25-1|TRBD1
TGTGCCAGCAGTGAGCAACGCCGGGACAGGGATGGCACAGATACGCAGTATTTT
CASSEQRRDRDGTDTQYF
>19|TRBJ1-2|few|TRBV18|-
TGTGCCAGCTCACCAGACCTCAATTGGAAGGGGCCGGGTCTTAATGGCTACACCTTC
CASSPDLNWKGPGLNGYTF
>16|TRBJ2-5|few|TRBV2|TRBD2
TGTGCCAGCAGTGACTGGGGGAGGGTGCCTAGGGAGACCCAGTACTTC
CASSDWGRVPRETQYF
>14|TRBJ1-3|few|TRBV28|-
TGTGCCAGCAGAGAAGGGGGCTCTGGAAACACCATATATTTT
CASREGGSGNTIYF
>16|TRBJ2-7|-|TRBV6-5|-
TGTGCCAGCAGTTACTCGGGGCAGGACACCGTTGGGGTCCAGTACTTC
CASSYSGQDTVGVQYF
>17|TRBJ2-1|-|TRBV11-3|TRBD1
TGTGCCAGCAGCTTAGGGCAGGGGGCAAGGTCCTACAATGAGCAGTTCTTC
CASSLGQGARSYNEQFF
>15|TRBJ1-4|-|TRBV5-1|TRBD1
TGCGCCAGCAGCTTAGACAGGGGTTTAGTCGAAAAACTGTTTTTT
CASSLDRGLVEKLFF
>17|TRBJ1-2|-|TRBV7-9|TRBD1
TGTGCCAGCAGCTTAGAGGCCAGGGGGCGCGGCGGCTATGGCTACACCTTC
CASSLEARGRGGYGYTF
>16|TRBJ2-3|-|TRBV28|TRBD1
TGTGCCAGCAGTTTGCATGGGACAGGAGTTACAGATACGCAGTATTTT
CASSLHGTGVTDTQYF
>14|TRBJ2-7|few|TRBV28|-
TGTGCCAGCAGTTCCTCCAACCAGGGTAACGAGCAGTACTTC
CASSSSNQGNEQYF
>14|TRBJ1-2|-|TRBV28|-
TGTGCCAGCAGTCTCGAAGGGGGAAAATATGGCTACACCTTC
CASSLEGGKYGYTF
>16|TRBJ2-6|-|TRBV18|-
TGTGCCAGCTCACCTTCGGGGATCGATGGGGCCAACGTCCTGACTTTC
CASSPSGIDGANVLTF
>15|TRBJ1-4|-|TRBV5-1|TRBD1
TGCGCCAGCAGCTTCGCGGGACAGTCTAATGAAAAACTGTTTTTT
CASSFAGQSNEKLFF
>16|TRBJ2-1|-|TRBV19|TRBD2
TGTGCCAGTAGTATCGGACTAGCTGGATGGGGCAATGAGCAGTTCTTC
CASSIGLAGWGNEQFF
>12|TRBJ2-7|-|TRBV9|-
TGTGCCAGCGGGAGCAGTTCCTACGAGCAGTACTTC
CASGSSSYEQYF
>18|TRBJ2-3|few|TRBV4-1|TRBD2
TGCGCCAGCAGCCGAGAGGTCGTTGGGACTAGCAGCACAGATACGCAGTATTTT
CASSREVVGTSSTDTQYF
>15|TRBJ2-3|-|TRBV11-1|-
TGTGCCAGCAGCTTAGAGGGGCAGATCACAGATACGCAGTATTTT
CASSLEGQITDTQYF
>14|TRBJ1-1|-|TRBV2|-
TGTGCCAGCAGTGAGCGGGGGGGGAACACTGAAGCTTTCTTT
CASSERGGNTEAFF
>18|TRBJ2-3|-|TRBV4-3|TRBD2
TGCGCCAGCAGCCAAGAATGGGGAGCGGGGGAAAACACAGATACGCAGTATTTT
CASSQEWGAGENTDTQYF
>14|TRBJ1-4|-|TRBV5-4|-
TGTGCCAGCAGCCCCGGGGGGAGTAATGAAAAACTGTTTTTT
CASSPGGSNEKLFF
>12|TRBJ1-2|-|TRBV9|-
TGTGCCAGCAGCGTAGAAGCCAAGGGCTACACCTTC
CASSVEAKGYTF
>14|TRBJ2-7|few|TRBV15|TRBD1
TGTGCCACCAGCAGTGGACAGGGGGCGCTTGAGCAGTACTTC
CATSSGQGALEQYF
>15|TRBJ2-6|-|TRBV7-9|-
TGTGCCAGCAGAAGCGCGGGTACTGGGGCCAACGTCCTGACTTTC
CASRSAGTGANVLTF
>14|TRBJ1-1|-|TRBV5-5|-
TGTGCCAGCAGCTTCAGGGGAGTAAACACTGAAGCTTTCTTT
CASSFRGVNTEAFF
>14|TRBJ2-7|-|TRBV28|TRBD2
TGTGCCAGCAGCAGCGGGGTCTATCCCTACGAGCAGTACTTC
CASSSGVYPYEQYF
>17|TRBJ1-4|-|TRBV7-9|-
TGTGCCAGCAGCTTAGTAGGTCCAGACTCAACTAATGAAAAACTGTTTTTT
CASSLVGPDSTNEKLFF
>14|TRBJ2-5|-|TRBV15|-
TGTGCCACCAGCAGATTGACAGGTTTGGAGACCCAGTACTTC
CATSRLTGLETQYF
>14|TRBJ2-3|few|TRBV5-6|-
TGTGCCAGCAGCTTGAGCCTGGGGCCGGATACGCAGTATTTT
CASSLSLGPDTQYF
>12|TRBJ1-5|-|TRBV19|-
TGTGCCAGTACCACAGGGCGTCAGCCCCAGCATTTT
CASTTGRQPQHF
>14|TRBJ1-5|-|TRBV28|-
TGTGCCAGCAGTTTTCTGGAGTACAATCAGCCCCAGCATTTT
CASSFLEYNQPQHF
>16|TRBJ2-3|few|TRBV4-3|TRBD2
TGCGCCAGCAGCCAAGAGTGGGGCGGGGGGGCAGATACGCAGTATTTT
CASSQEWGGGADTQYF
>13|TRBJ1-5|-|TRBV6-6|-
TGTGCCAGTCGGGCCAGGGACAATCAGCCCCAGCATTTT
CASRARDNQPQHF
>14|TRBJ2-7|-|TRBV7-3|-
TGTGCCAGCAGCCCCGCCTCCGGGAGATCCGAGCAGTACTTC
CASSPASGRSEQYF
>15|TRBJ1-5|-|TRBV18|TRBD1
TGTGCCAGCTCCCCCTCCACAGGGGGCAATCAGCCCCAGCATTTT
CASSPSTGGNQPQHF
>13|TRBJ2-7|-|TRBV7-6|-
TGTGCCAGCAGCTATAGAGGCCGGCACGAGCAGTACTTC
CASSYRGRHEQYF
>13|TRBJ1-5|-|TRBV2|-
TGTGCCAGCAGTGAAGGGGGGGGCCAGCCCCAGCATTTT
CASSEGGGQPQHF